These 17 T cell receptor beta chains originate from one sample sequenced in a study of T cells in Graves' hyperthyroidism and ophthalmopathy (dated by TCRdb to the late 2010s). Library preparation used multiplex PCR. The instrument given in TCRdb is Illumina HiSeq 2000. Amplification of TCR beta CDR3 regions was carried out from RNA transcripts. A first-round RT-PCR of the TCR CDR3 used the HTBI primer set with the Qiagen OneStep RT-PCR kit. TCRdb redid the processing of the public reads, applying fastp at Q25 and MiXCR, and retained in-frame beta chains. Under each unique CDR3 protein, matching rows form one entry showing the most common genes and DNA. In all, the sample holds about 380,000 distinct CDR3 sequences, and roughly 13% of those were seen once. The ten largest clones add up to roughly 20% of the sample. The sequencing sample was made of blood. The receptors derive from a young man with Graves' hyperthyroidism that later progressed to Graves' ophthalmopathy.

The table lists this clonotype with many counts. The chain uses TRBV7-9 and TRBJ1-4; the D gene is possibly TRBD1 (5 bases). This CDR3 contains 16 residues. Germline CDR1 and CDR2: SEHNR and FQNEAQ (reference sequence). The V end lost 7 bases, the J end lost 5 bases, and 20 bases lay between the germline ends. CDR3 nucleotide sequence: TGTGCCAGCACCGAAGCTTATGGGGCGGGGAATGAAAAACTGTTTTTT. Translation: CASTEAYGAGNEKLFF.

This clonotype came up many times. This chain links TRBV2 with TRBJ1-5; D gene uncertain. V shed 2 bases and J shed 6 bases, with 8 bases lying between them. Germline CDR1 reads SNHLY; CDR2 reads FYNNEI. The CDR3 has 13 residues. CDR3 protein: CASSEIGRQPQHF. In DNA, the CDR3 is TGTGCCAGCAGTGAAATTGGCCGTCAGCCCCAGCATTTT.

At least ten counts were recorded for this clonotype. The chain uses TRBV2 and TRBJ2-7; a weak D match, TRBD2 (6 bases). Deletions cut 3 bases from V and 4 bases from J, with 10 bases between. CDR3 length: 13 residues. Germline V CDR1 and CDR2: SNHLY, FYNNEI. CDR3 loop: CASSDTGEYEQYF. In DNA form, the CDR3 reads TGTGCCAGCAGTGATACGGGGGAATACGAGCAGTACTTC.

The rearrangement joins TRBV20-1 to TRBJ1-4; maybe TRBD1 (5 bases). Trimming shortened V by 6 bases and J by 0 bases, and 11 bases separated the two germline ends. The length of the CDR3 is 14 residues. Germline assignment: CDR1 DFQATT and CDR2 SNEGSKA (reference sequence). Here the CDR3 reads CSAIDSATNEKLFF. In DNA, the CDR3 is TGCAGTGCGATTGACAGTGCAACTAATGAAAAACTGTTTTTT.

This clonotype has ten or more counts. The V gene is TRBV5-6, the J gene TRBJ2-3, with D tentatively TRBD2 (6 bases). V shed 3 bases and J shed 6 bases, with 14 bases lying between them. The CDR3 extends over 14 amino acids. From germline, CDR1 is SGHDT and CDR2 YYEEEE. The CDR3 bases are TGTGCCAGCAGCTCCGGCCCAGGAGGGGATACGCAGTATTTT. Translated: CASSSGPGGDTQYF.

This clonotype occurred a few times. This chain links TRBV15 with TRBJ2-7; 7 nucleotides agree with TRBD1. CDR1 is LNHNV and CDR2 is YYDKDF in the germline V gene (reference sequence). This CDR3 is 14 amino acids long. The V and J ends lost 3 bases and 3 bases, in that order; junction bases with no gene match: 5. The CDR3 nucleotides read TGTGCCACCAGCAGCCGCGCAGGGGGCTACGAGCAGTACTTC. Translated: CATSSRAGGYEQYF.

On this clonotype: This may be a read error, as it is one base from a much larger clone. J is TRBJ1-5 and V is TRBV12-3 or TRBV12-4; TRBD1 matches 7 bases. This CDR3 comprises 14 residues. J gave up 4 bases and V 4 bases, and 4 bases lay outside the gene matches. The CDR3 coding sequence is TGTGCCAGCAGTTCTTCCAGGGGGAATCAGCCCCAGCATTTT. Translated: CASSSSRGNQPQHF.

This clonotype came up many times. The chain recombines TRBV11-2 with TRBJ1-2; D not certain. Germline V CDR1 and CDR2: SGHAT, FQNNGV. Deletions cut 1 base from V and 8 bases from J, with 11 bases between. The CDR3 runs 13 residues. The CDR3 region has the DNA TGTGCCAGCAGCTTAGCGGGCCTGGAGGGCTACACCTTC. Protein sequence: CASSLAGLEGYTF.

The chain combines TRBV6-5 with TRBJ2-1; TRBD2 is a possible D gene (5 bases). V was pared by 1 base and J by 2 bases, with 9 bases between. CDR3 length: 15 residues. Germline CDR1 MNHEY, CDR2 SVGAGI. The CDR3 DNA is TGTGCCAGCAGTTACTATGCTAGCACCTACAATGAGCAGTTCTTC. The encoded protein is CASSYYASTYNEQFF.

There are many counts of this clonotype. The V and J genes are TRBV9 and TRBJ2-7; D unresolved. Germline loops: CDR1 SGDLS, CDR2 YYNGEE. With 0 bases removed from V and 7 bases from J, the gap between germline ends came to 8 bases. The CDR3 spans 12 residues. Here the CDR3 reads CASSVAGREQYF. The DNA for the CDR3 is TGTGCCAGCAGCGTAGCGGGTCGGGAGCAGTACTTC.

This clonotype appeared many times. V usage is TRBV28 and J usage is TRBJ1-4; tentative D call: TRBD1 (5 bases). The CDR3 consists of 14 residues. V was cut by 5 bases and J by 8 bases, with 15 bases left in between. Germline-derived CDR1 and CDR2 are MDHEN and SYDVKM. CDR3 sequence (DNA): TGTGCCAGCAGTCCCCTACTGGGGGTAGAAAAACTGTTTTTT. It translates to CASSPLLGVEKLFF.

In the case of this clonotype: This may come from a read error, since a much larger clone is one base off. The DNA of the CDR3 is TGTGCCAGCAGTTTGATTGGGCGGAGCAATCAGCCCCAGCATTTT. The encoded protein is CASSLIGRSNQPQHF. V gene TRBV28 combines with J gene TRBJ1-5; D not resolved. Per germline, CDR1 MDHEN and CDR2 SYDVKM. There are 15 residues in the CDR3. V lost 3 bases and J lost 1, with 10 bases in between. The full variable domain, completed using reference TRBV28 and TRBJ1-5, is DVKVTQSSRYLVKRTGEKVFLECVQDMDHENMFWYRQDPGLGLRLIYFSYDVKMKEKGDIPEGYSVSREKKERFSLILESASTNQTSMYLCASSLIGRSNQPQHFGDGTRLSIL.

J is TRBJ2-3 and V is TRBV5-6, with D perhaps given as TRBD1 or TRBD2 (5 bases each). There are 14 residues in the CDR3. Germline CDR1 and CDR2: SGHDT and YYEEEE. The ends were cut back, 7 bases at V and 5 bases at J, with 17 bases in the middle. The CDR3 sequence is CASYRDGAGDTQYF. Written as DNA, the CDR3 is TGTGCCAGCTACCGGGACGGTGCTGGAGATACGCAGTATTTT. The entire variable domain, with the rest obtained from reference TRBV5-6 and TRBJ2-3, is as follows: DAGVTQSPTHLIKTRGQQVTLRCSPKSGHDTVSWYQQALGQGPQFIFQYYEEEERQRGNFPDRFSGHQFPNYSSELNVNALLLGDSALYLCASYRDGAGDTQYFGPGTRLTVL.

There are a few counts of this clonotype. CDR3 in amino acids: CAWSPQPYTDTQYF. CDR3 nucleotide sequence: TGTGCCTGGAGTCCCCAGCCCTACACAGATACGCAGTATTTT. The gene calls are TRBV30 and TRBJ2-3; D uncertain. Germline V gene data show CDR1 as GTSNPN and CDR2 as SVGIG (reference sequence). The CDR3 has 14 residues. The V and J ends lost 2 bases and 2 bases respectively, with 11 bases between them.

This clonotype was seen a few times. The chain employs TRBV6-1 and TRBJ1-3, with D unresolved. Trimming removed 5 bases at V and 3 bases at J, with 11 bases between. The CDR3 loop spans 14 amino acids. In germline, CDR1 is MNHNS, CDR2 SASEGT. CDR3 sequence (DNA): TGTGCCAGCAGTCCTGATGAAGGTGGAAACACCATATATTTT. Protein: CASSPDEGGNTIYF.

The gene calls are TRBV4-1 and TRBJ1-1; maybe TRBD1 (5 bases). Germline V gene data show CDR1 as MGHRA and CDR2 as YSYEKL. The CDR3 extends over 15 amino acids. The V end was cut by 1 base, the J end by 1 base, with 10 bases between. The chain's CDR3 is CASSQGAGWNTEAFF. The CDR3 nucleotides are TGCGCCAGCAGCCAAGGGGCAGGGTGGAACACTGAAGCTTTCTTT.

This clonotype was counted at least ten times. The V call is TRBV28, the J call TRBJ1-5, with 7 positions matching TRBD1. J lost 3 bases, V lost 6 bases, and 5 bases had no gene match. CDR3 length: 14 amino acids. Germline lookup yields CDR1 MDHEN and CDR2 SYDVKM. The CDR3 DNA reads as TGTGCCAGCAGGAGGGACAGCCTCAATCAGCCCCAGCATTTT. Protein: CASRRDSLNQPQHF.